This T cell receptor (beta chain) is drawn from a study of Ad26.COV2.S vaccination and SARS-CoV-2 variants. Stated treatment: around 19 received Ad26.COV2.S at low or high dose, single or two shots; several received placebo; per-sample allocation not given. Samples came from day 63 after the first vaccine or placebo injection. Per the germline V gene, CDR1 is MDHEN and CDR2 is SYDVKM. V shed 6 bases and J shed 0 bases, with 12 bases lying between them. CDR3 size: 14 residues. Method: immunoSEQ multiplex PCR; TCRdb's copy keeps in-frame clones and lacks some. The sample contains hundreds of thousands of clones, 88% of which appear only once.

The source was peripheral blood, collected in a trial of Ad26.COV2.S vaccine versus placebo. V is TRBV28 and J is TRBJ2-7, with D perhaps matching TRBD2 (5 bases). The sequence derives from a person aged 18-65 years who received the Ad26.COV2.S COVID-19 vaccine or a placebo. The DNA for the CDR3 is TGTGCCAGCAGGAAGGGAGCCAGCTCCTACGAGCAGTACTTC. This translates into CASRKGASSYEQYF.